Listed below are T cell receptor beta chains from one sample, sequenced in a study of cytomegalovirus exposure and HLA in healthy donors. Libraries were prepared by immunoSEQ multiplex PCR; TCRdb keeps only in-frame clonotypes and omits some of them. The repertoire consists of roughly 100,000 clones, with approximately 12% occurring once and the leading ten covering more than 15%. Sequenced material: PBMCs. These receptor sequences come from a man aged 35 to 55 in good health and CMV-seropositive. Each CDR3 is given with its conserved first and last residue. A D gene is named only where the DNA matches it firmly. Size is omitted from some rows. Given values are once, few, many or a class for expanded clones.

d_call	v_call	clone_size	j_call	cdr3_length	cdr3_aa	cdr3_nt
TRBD2	TRBV27	-	TRBJ2-2	18	CASSPGLAGGPVPGELFF	TGTGCCAGCAGTCCGGGACTAGCGGGAGGGCCCGTACCCGGGGAGCTGTTTTTT
-	TRBV29-1	-	TRBJ1-2	11	CSAPRPYGYTF	TGCAGCGCTCCCAGGCCCTATGGCTACACCTTC
-	TRBV7-8	-	TRBJ1-1	11	CASSAGEEAFF	TGTGCCAGCAGCGCCGGTGAAGAAGCTTTCTTT
TRBD1	TRBV29-1	-	TRBJ1-2	15	CSGEDPPGGKWGYTF	TGCAGTGGTGAAGATCCCCCAGGGGGCAAGTGGGGCTACACCTTC
TRBD2	TRBV6-1	few	TRBJ2-7	15	CASREAGGPRYEQYF	TGTGCCAGCAGGGAAGCGGGAGGGCCTCGGTACGAGCAGTACTTC
-	TRBV7-8	few	TRBJ2-2	15	CASSPRTDNTGELFF	TGTGCCAGCAGCCCCCGGACAGATAACACCGGGGAGCTGTTTTTT
-	TRBV29-1	few	TRBJ1-1	16	CSVSLLGGTMNTEAFF	TGCAGCGTTTCTCTTTTGGGGGGAACCATGAACACTGAAGCTTTCTTT
-	TRBV15	-	TRBJ1-2	13	CATSQTREGGYTF	TGTGCCACCAGCCAAACCAGGGAGGGTGGCTACACCTTC
TRBD2	TRBV5-4	few	TRBJ2-3	17	CASSPMSSGRQTDTQYF	TGTGCCAGCAGCCCGATGTCTAGCGGGAGGCAGACAGATACGCAGTATTTT
-	TRBV6-1	few	TRBJ2-7	14	CASILDGSSYEQYF	TGTGCCAGCATTCTCGACGGGAGCTCCTACGAGCAGTACTTC
-	TRBV4-3	-	TRBJ2-7	16	CASSQDFAGPSDEQYF	TGCGCCAGCAGCCAAGATTTTGCGGGACCCTCGGACGAGCAGTACTTC
TRBD2	TRBV19	few	TRBJ2-1	21	CASSPRNYVFQLAVHHNEQFF	TGTGCCAGTAGTCCTCGCAACTATGTCTTCCAACTAGCGGTCCATCACAATGAGCAGTTCTTC
TRBD2	TRBV9	once	TRBJ2-5	14	CASSPGLAGETQYF	TGTGCCAGCAGCCCAGGACTAGCTGGGGAGACCCAGTACTTC
-	TRBV19	-	TRBJ1-5	15	CASSIRWGGGQPQHF	TGTGCCAGTAGTATTAGGTGGGGAGGGGGTCAGCCCCAGCATTTT
TRBD2	TRBV5-6	few	TRBJ2-3	16	CASSSRTSGSGDTQYF	TGTGCCAGCAGCTCGAGGACTAGCGGGAGTGGGGATACGCAGTATTTT
TRBD1	TRBV10-2	-	TRBJ1-4	14	CASRDTGGVEKLFF	TGCGCCAGCAGGGATACAGGGGGCGTTGAAAAACTGTTTTTT
-	TRBV6-6	-	TRBJ1-1	14	CASSPRGEGTEAFF	TGTGCCAGCAGCCCCCGGGGGGAAGGAACTGAAGCTTTCTTT
TRBD2	TRBV4-1	-	TRBJ2-3	16	CASSQGLAGNTDTQYF	TGCGCCAGCAGCCAAGGTCTAGCGGGGAACACAGATACGCAGTATTTT
TRBD1	TRBV4-3	few	TRBJ2-7	17	CASSQDWGQGAQDEQYF	TGCGCCAGCAGCCAAGATTGGGGACAGGGGGCGCAGGACGAGCAGTACTTC
-	TRBV12-5	few	TRBJ1-2	12	CASAPGDYGYTF	TGTGCTAGTGCCCCGGGAGACTATGGCTACACCTTC
TRBD1	TRBV27	-	TRBJ1-1	14	CASSPTGGFTEAFF	TGTGCCAGCAGTCCGACAGGGGGCTTCACTGAAGCTTTCTTT
TRBD1	TRBV27	-	TRBJ1-6	15	CASSTGTGGSSPLHF	TGTGCCAGCAGTACGGGGACAGGGGGCAGTTCACCCCTCCACTTT
TRBD2	TRBV5-5	-	TRBJ2-1	15	CASSETGTSVLTGFF	TGTGCCAGCAGTGAAACCGGGACTAGCGTCCTGACGGGGTTCTTC
TRBD1	TRBV10-3	-	TRBJ2-6	16	CAISGTGVSGANVLTF	TGTGCCATCAGCGGGACAGGGGTGTCTGGGGCCAACGTCCTGACTTTC
TRBD2	TRBV11-3	-	TRBJ2-1	16	CASSKTTSGRGAEQFF	TGTGCCAGCAGCAAAACGACTAGCGGGAGGGGGGCTGAGCAGTTCTTC
-	TRBV5-1	-	TRBJ2-7	15	CASSLAGQGVNEQYF	TGCGCCAGCAGCTTGGCCGGACAAGGGGTCAACGAGCAGTACTTC
TRBD2	TRBV6-5	few	TRBJ2-7	15	CASSYSTSGSYEQYF	TGTGCCAGCAGTTACTCCACTAGCGGGAGCTACGAGCAGTACTTC
TRBD2	TRBV6-6	-	TRBJ2-5	14	CASRPSGEGETQYF	TGTGCCAGCAGACCTAGCGGGGAGGGGGAGACCCAGTACTTC
TRBD1	TRBV6-5	few	TRBJ1-2	14	CASRVDRDVYGYTF	TGTGCCAGCAGAGTGGACAGGGACGTCTATGGCTACACCTTC
TRBD1	TRBV5-4	few	TRBJ1-2	17	CASSPYGTAIPNYGYTF	TGTGCCAGCAGCCCGTACGGGACAGCCATTCCTAACTATGGCTACACCTTC
TRBD1	TRBV28	few	TRBJ2-3	13	CACTGVLTDTQYF	TGTGCCTGCACAGGGGTATTAACAGATACGCAGTATTTT
TRBD1	TRBV6-1	few	TRBJ2-7	15	CASLDRGEHPWEQYF	TGTGCCAGTCTGGACAGGGGAGAGCACCCCTGGGAGCAGTACTTC
-	TRBV7-9	few	TRBJ2-3	18	CASSLADGLTGLPDTQYF	TGTGCCAGCAGCTTAGCCGACGGCTTAACAGGCCTCCCAGATACGCAGTATTTT
TRBD1	TRBV5-1	-	TRBJ2-4	14	CASSGRDRGNIQYF	TGCGCCAGCAGCGGCCGGGACAGGGGGAACATTCAGTACTTC
TRBD1	TRBV6-5	-	TRBJ1-1	11	CASSFRGEAFF	TGTGCCAGCAGTTTCAGGGGGGAAGCTTTCTTT
TRBD1	TRBV5-1	few	TRBJ2-5	16	CASSFGTGDASETQYF	TGCGCCAGCAGCTTTGGTACAGGGGATGCTTCAGAGACCCAGTACTTC
-	TRBV5-3	-	TRBJ2-7	14	CARSPQGCAYEQYF	TGTGCCAGAAGCCCACAGGGTTGCGCCTACGAGCAGTACTTC
TRBD2	TRBV2	few	TRBJ2-1	14	CASSAGTRWIEQFF	TGTGCCAGCAGTGCCGGGACTAGATGGATTGAGCAGTTCTTC
-	TRBV5-1	few	TRBJ2-5	15	CASSQTAQGLETQYF	TGCGCCAGCAGCCAGACGGCACAGGGTCTGGAGACCCAGTACTTC
-	TRBV27	-	TRBJ2-3	15	CASQTGPGPTDTQYF	TGTGCCAGCCAAACAGGGCCAGGACCTACAGATACGCAGTATTTT
-	TRBV18	few	TRBJ2-1	17	CASSPPNGPSSYNEQLF	TGTGCCAGCTCACCACCGAACGGACCTAGCTCCTACAATGAGCAGCTCTTC
-	TRBV28	few	TRBJ1-3	15	CASSLLAGSGNTIYF	TGTGCCAGCAGTTTACTGGCTGGCTCTGGAAACACCATATATTTT
TRBD2	TRBV5-1	-	TRBJ2-1	14	CASSPTSGRNEQFF	TGCGCCAGCAGCCCGACTAGCGGTCGAAATGAGCAGTTCTTC
-	TRBV5-1	few	TRBJ2-7	14	CASSFSGGSYEQYF	TGCGCCAGCAGCTTCTCCGGCGGCTCCTACGAGCAGTACTTC
-	TRBV9	-	TRBJ1-1	15	CASSLSGGGNTEAFF	TGTGCCAGCAGCTTAAGCGGTGGTGGGAACACTGAAGCTTTCTTT
-	TRBV27	-	TRBJ1-1	16	CASSSPSRGSGTEAFF	TGTGCCAGCAGTTCCCCGTCGCGGGGGAGTGGTACTGAAGCTTTCTTT
-	TRBV6-5	few	TRBJ1-2	16	CASSYQTGTGNYGYNF	TGTGCAAGCAGTTACCAAACAGGGACGGGAAACTATGGCTACAACTTC
TRBD2	TRBV19	few	TRBJ2-7	14	CASSGEGGSYEQYF	TGTGCCAGTAGTGGGGAGGGTGGAAGCTACGAGCAGTACTTC